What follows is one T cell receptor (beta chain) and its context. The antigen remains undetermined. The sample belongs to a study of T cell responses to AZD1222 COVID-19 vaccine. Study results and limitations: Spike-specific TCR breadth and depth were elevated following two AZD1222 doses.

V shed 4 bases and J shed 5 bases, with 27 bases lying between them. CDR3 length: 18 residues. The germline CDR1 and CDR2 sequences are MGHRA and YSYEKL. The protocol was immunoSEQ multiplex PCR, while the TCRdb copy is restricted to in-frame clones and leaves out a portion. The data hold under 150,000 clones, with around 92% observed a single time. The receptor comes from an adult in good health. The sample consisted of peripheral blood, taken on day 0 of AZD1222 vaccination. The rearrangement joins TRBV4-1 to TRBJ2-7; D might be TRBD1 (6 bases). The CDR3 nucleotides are TGCGCCAGCAGCCCCCCGTCGGGCTTTGCAGGGGAAGGGAACGAGCAGTACTTC. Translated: CASSPPSGFAGEGNEQYF.